Given below is one T cell receptor beta chain in context. This sample is drawn from a study of shared clonotypes between healthy human individuals. Study background: Each donor contributed plates that comprised three CD4 naive, three CD4 memory, two CD8 naive and one CD8 memory.

Terminally differentiated effector memory CD45RA+ cells were excluded from the naive CD8 cells, which were CD45RO-negative and positively selected for CCR7. Across several immunoSEQ plates, the genomic DNA of each subset was split evenly. Libraries were prepared by immunoSEQ multiplex PCR; TCRdb keeps only in-frame clonotypes and omits some of them. The sample includes millions of clones, just under 95% of them seen just once. The CDR3 extends over 13 amino acids. Germline CDR1 is LNHDA and CDR2 is SQIVND (reference sequence). The V and J ends lost 8 bases and 1 base respectively, with 11 bases between them.

This chain connects TRBV19 to TRBJ1-1; D remains unclear. Material: naive CD8+ T cells sorted from blood. This clonotype was sampled from a man younger than 35 in good health. The CDR3 region is CASGWAPNTEAFF. CDR3 nucleotides: TGTGCCAGTGGATGGGCCCCGAACACTGAAGCTTTCTTT.